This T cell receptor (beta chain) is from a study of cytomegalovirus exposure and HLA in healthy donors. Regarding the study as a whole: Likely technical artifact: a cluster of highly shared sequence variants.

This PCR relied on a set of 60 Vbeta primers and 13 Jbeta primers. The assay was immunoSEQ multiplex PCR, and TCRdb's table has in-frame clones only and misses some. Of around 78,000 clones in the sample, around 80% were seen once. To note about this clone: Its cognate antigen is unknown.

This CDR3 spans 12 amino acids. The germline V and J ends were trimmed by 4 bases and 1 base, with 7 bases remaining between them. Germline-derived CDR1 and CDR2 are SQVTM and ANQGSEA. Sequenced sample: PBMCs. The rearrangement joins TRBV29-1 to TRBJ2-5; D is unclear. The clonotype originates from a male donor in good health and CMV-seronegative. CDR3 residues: CSVAAIQETQYF. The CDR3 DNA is TGCAGCGTTGCTGCGATCCAAGAGACCCAGTACTTC.